This TCR beta chain is drawn from a study of beta chain features in type 1 diabetes. For the study at large: No patient-donor differences in age, gender, total cells or subset yield.

As every portion of the isolated RNA was reverse transcribed, the sequencing read expressed TCRB transcripts. Assay used: immunoSEQ multiplex PCR; TCRdb lists only in-frame clones, some missing. The repertoire holds over 100,000 clones, with roughly 15% as singletons. Study-wide findings and caveats: The cDNA sequencing approach could over-represent high-TCR-expressing cells. Shorter TCRB CDR3s, moderately but significantly so, were found in Type 1 diabetes patients in all four CD4+ subsets.

The CDR3 consists of 13 residues. V was trimmed by 4 bases and J by 3 bases, leaving 10 bases between them. Germline assignment: CDR1 SQVTM and CDR2 ANQGSEA. This clone was picked up a small number of times. Its antigen is not known. The V and J genes are TRBV29-1 and TRBJ1-5; no clear D. This TCR came from a man younger than 45 with type 1 diabetes. Sample: central memory CD4+ T cells from blood. The CDR3 sequence: CSVVGGINQPQHF. In nucleotides, the CDR3 is TGCAGCGTTGTGGGAGGGATCAATCAGCCCCAGCATTTT.